A single T cell receptor (beta chain) is shown here with its context. The antigen is undetermined. This entry comes from a study of CD8+ T cells in alopecia areata. General observations from the study: Sharing of TCR sequences between patients (possibly for HLA-related reasons) was less clear than in mice.

Reverse transcribed after extraction, RNA yielded cDNA as the sequencing template. Using immunoSEQ multiplex PCR, the repertoire was profiled, and TCRdb retains in-frame clones only, with some absent. The sample includes around 100,000 clones, more than 75% seen only once; the top ten take roughly 11%. As to treatment: oral pan-JAK inhibitor, 5-10 mg twice daily. After removal of 6 bases from V and 2 bases from J, the junction contained 7 bases not matched to a gene. CDR1 is SEHNR and CDR2 is FQNEAQ in the germline V gene (reference sequence). The CDR3 extends over 14 amino acids. The rearrangement joins TRBV7-9 to TRBJ2-7; 7 nucleotides align to TRBD1. This material consisted of CD8+ T cells sorted from blood, taken around week 31, from a patient treated with tofacitinib. The receptor was isolated from a human donor with alopecia areata. CDR3 DNA: TGTGCCAGCAGTGGGACAGACACAGCCTACGAGCAGTACTTC. Translated: CASSGTDTAYEQYF.